The T cell receptor beta chain described here comes from a study of T-cell reconstitution after alpha-beta-depleted transplantation in children. Study observations and caveats: Two months or so post-transplant, alpha-beta T cells reportedly derived from several hundred expanded graft clones.

A TCRbeta library incorporating unique molecular identifiers was prepared. Each CDR3 protein gets one entry after TCRdb re-called the PCR reads with MiXCR. The repertoire holds under 75,000 distinct CDR3 sequences, with 9.5% to 13% as singletons. In germline, CDR1 is SGHRS, CDR2 YFSETQ. V was pared by 0 bases and J by 1 base, with 14 bases between. CDR3 length equals 16 residues. At least ten counts were recorded for this clonotype. Its specificity is unknown. This sequence joins TRBV5-1 and TRBJ2-7; D is unresolved. This receptor was identified in a boy aged 5 to 17 with acute myeloid leukemia, due to receive a stem cell transplant. This material consisted of PBMCs, taken before TCRalphabeta/CD19-depleted stem cell transplant. The CDR3, as DNA: TGCGCCAGCAGCTTGGCTTCGGTCTGGGAATCCTACGAGCAGTACTTC. Encoded protein: CASSLASVWESYEQYF. The entire variable domain, with the rest obtained from reference TRBV5-1 and TRBJ2-7, is as follows: KAGVTQTPRYLIKTRGQQVTLSCSPISGHRSVSWYQQTPGQGLQFLFEYFSETQRNKGNFPGRFSGRQFSNSRSEMNVSTLELGDSALYLCASSLASVWESYEQYFGPGTRLTVT.